The clone carrying this TCR beta chain occurred once. Its cognate antigen is unknown. This sample is part of a study of cytomegalovirus exposure and HLA in healthy donors. Study summary: Among the roughly 380 donors who were genotyped, roughly 86% fell in the genetic ancestry cluster that is associated with self-reported Caucasian donors. Findings of the study overall: In a later analysis, common viral pathogens appeared linked to several of the most significant clusters. Data from an earlier analysis indicated that most TCR beta V segments were productive either about 87% or about 30% of the time. CMV antigen specificity was confirmed in vitro for a few CMV-associated chains.

Germline V CDR1 and CDR2: SGHVS, FQNEAQ. V lost 1 base, J lost 3 bases, and 4 bases stayed unmatched. CDR3 length equals 16 residues. 13 Jbeta primers and 60 Vbeta primers were used for the PCR. The repertoire was sequenced with immunoSEQ multiplex PCR; TCRdb's copy has only in-frame clones and lacks some. The repertoire includes some 150,000 clones, around 74% of them detected once, and about 2.8% sits in the top ten. The receptor comes from a man aged 18 to 29 in good health and CMV-seronegative. The sequenced sample was PBMCs. The chain links TRBV7-8 to TRBJ2-1; 9 bases line up with TRBD2. CDR3 DNA: TGTGCCAGCAGCTTAGTTAGCGGGGGTCACTACAATGAGCAGTTCTTC. This encodes CASSLVSGGHYNEQFF.